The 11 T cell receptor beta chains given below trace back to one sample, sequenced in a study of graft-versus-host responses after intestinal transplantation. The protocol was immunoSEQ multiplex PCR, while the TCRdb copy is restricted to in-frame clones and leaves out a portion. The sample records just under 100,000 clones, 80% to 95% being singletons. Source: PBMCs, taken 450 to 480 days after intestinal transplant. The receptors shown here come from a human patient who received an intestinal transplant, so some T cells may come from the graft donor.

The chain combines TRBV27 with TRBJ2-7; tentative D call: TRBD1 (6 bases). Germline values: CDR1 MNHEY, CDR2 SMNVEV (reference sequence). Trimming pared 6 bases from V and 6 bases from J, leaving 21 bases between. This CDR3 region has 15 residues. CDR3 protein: CASSPLPGQPAEQYF. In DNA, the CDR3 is TGTGCCAGCAGCCCCCTACCCGGACAGCCCGCCGAGCAGTACTTC.

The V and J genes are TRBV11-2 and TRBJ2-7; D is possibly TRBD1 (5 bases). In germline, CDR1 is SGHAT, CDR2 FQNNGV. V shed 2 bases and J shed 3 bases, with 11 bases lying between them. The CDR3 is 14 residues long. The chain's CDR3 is CASSLWPGRYEQYF. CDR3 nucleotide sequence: TGTGCCAGCAGCTTATGGCCAGGGCGCTACGAGCAGTACTTC.

In nucleotides, the CDR3 is TGTGCCAGCAGCCAGAACACTGAAGCTTTCTTT. This translates into CASSQNTEAFF. The chain recombines TRBV5-5 with TRBJ1-1; D unresolved. There are 11 residues in the CDR3. Germline CDR1 reads SGHKS; CDR2 reads YYEKEE (reference sequence). The V end lost 4 bases, the J end lost 1 base, and 2 bases lay between the germline ends.

The CDR3 nucleotides are TGCGCCAGCAGTGAGGCGGTGGGGACAGATACGCAGTATTTT. Protein sequence: CASSEAVGTDTQYF. The V and J genes are TRBV10-1 and TRBJ2-3; no definite D call. V was trimmed by 2 bases and J by 3 bases, leaving 9 bases between them. Looked up from germline, CDR1 is WNHNN and CDR2 is SYGVQD (reference sequence). The CDR3 spans 14 residues.

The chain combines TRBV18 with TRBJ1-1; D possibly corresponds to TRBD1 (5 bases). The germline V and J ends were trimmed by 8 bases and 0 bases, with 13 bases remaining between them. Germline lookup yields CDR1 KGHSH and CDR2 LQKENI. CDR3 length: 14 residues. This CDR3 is CASKDRQMNTEAFF. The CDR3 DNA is TGTGCCAGCAAAGACCGACAGATGAACACTGAAGCTTTCTTT.

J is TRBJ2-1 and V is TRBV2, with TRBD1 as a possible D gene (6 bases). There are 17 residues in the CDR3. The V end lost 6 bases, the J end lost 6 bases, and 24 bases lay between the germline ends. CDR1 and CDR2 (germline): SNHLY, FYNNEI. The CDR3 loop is CASRPLTLSTGGNEQFF. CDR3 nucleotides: TGTGCCAGCAGGCCACTTACCCTATCGACAGGAGGCAATGAGCAGTTCTTC.

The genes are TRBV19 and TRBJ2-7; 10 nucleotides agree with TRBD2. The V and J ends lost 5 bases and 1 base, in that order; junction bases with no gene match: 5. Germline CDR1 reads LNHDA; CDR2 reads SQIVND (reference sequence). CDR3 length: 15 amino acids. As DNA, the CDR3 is TGTGCCAGTAGTTCCCTAGCGGGGGATTCCTACGAGCAGTACTTC. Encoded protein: CASSSLAGDSYEQYF.

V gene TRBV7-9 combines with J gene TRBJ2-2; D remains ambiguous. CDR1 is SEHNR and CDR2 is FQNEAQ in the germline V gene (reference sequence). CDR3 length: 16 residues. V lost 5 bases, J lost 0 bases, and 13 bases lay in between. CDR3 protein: CASSPSSRANTGELFF. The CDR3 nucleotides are TGTGCCAGCAGCCCAAGCAGCAGAGCGAACACCGGGGAGCTGTTTTTT.

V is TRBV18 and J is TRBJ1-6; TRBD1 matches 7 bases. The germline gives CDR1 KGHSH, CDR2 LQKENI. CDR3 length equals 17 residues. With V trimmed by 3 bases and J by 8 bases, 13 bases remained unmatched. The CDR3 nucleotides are TGTGCCAGCTCACCCACGCAACGAGGTACAGGGGATTCACCCCTCCACTTT. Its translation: CASSPTQRGTGDSPLHF. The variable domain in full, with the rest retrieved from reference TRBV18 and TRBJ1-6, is NAGVMQNPRHLVRRRGQEARLRCSPMKGHSHVYWYRQLPEEGLKFMVYLQKENIIDESGMPKERFSAEFPKEGPSILRIQQVVRGDSAAYFCASSPTQRGTGDSPLHFGNGTRLTVT.

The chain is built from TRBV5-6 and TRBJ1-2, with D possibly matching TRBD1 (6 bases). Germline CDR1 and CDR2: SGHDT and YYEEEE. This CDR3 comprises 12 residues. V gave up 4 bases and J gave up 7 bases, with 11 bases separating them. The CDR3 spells CASSPGGSGYTF. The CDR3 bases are TGTGCCAGCAGCCCGGGGGGCTCTGGCTACACCTTC.

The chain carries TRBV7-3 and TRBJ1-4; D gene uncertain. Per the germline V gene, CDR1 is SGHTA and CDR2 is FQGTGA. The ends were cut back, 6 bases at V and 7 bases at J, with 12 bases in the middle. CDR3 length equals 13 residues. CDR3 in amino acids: CASSRTDGEKLFF. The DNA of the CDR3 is TGTGCCAGCAGTCGAACCGACGGTGAAAAACTGTTTTTT.